The rows below give T cell receptor beta chains drawn from one sample of a study of T-cell reconstitution after alpha-beta-depleted transplantation in children. TCRdb recomputed calls from the PCR reads with MiXCR, one row per CDR3 protein. The data hold about 290,000 distinct CDR3 sequences, with about 7.3% observed a single time. Material: peripheral blood, obtained 360 days after TCRalphabeta/CD19-depleted stem cell transplant. These TCRs come from a female patient aged 2-9 years who had a stem cell transplant for Fanconi anemia, so the T cells may come from the graft donor. The CDR3 runs from the conserved cysteine through the conserved F or W. A D gene is named only where the DNA matches it firmly. The size entry is marked missing in some rows and otherwise reads once, few, many or a size class.

abundance | j_gene | v_gene | d_gene | CDR3aa | CDR3nt
few | TRBJ2-2 | TRBV27 | TRBD2 | CASSLRGTRDTGELFF | TGTGCCAGCAGTTTACGAGGGACTAGAGACACCGGGGAGCTGTTTTTT
many | TRBJ1-5 | TRBV7-9 | - | CASSSTAGSFDQPQHF | TGTGCCAGCAGCTCTACGGCAGGAAGCTTCGATCAGCCCCAGCATTTT
many | TRBJ1-1 | TRBV15 | - | CATSTEGAEAFF | TGTGCCACCAGCACCGAGGGCGCTGAAGCTTTCTTT
few | TRBJ1-1 | TRBV18 | - | CASSPPVYTEAFF | TGTGCCAGCTCACCACCGGTTTACACTGAAGCTTTCTTT
- | TRBJ1-4 | TRBV5-1 | - | CASSQTRTDSTGEKLFF | TGCGCCAGCAGCCAAACGCGGACAGACTCAACTGGGGAAAAACTGTTTTTT
many | TRBJ2-3 | TRBV5-1 | - | CASSFISDTQYF | TGCGCCAGCAGCTTCATATCAGATACGCAGTATTTT
many | TRBJ1-1 | TRBV18 | - | CASSDGTGRLTEAFF | TGTGCCAGCTCGGACGGTACAGGGAGGTTAACTGAAGCTTTCTTT
many | TRBJ2-1 | TRBV7-8 | - | CASSPGLNSYNEQFF | TGTGCCAGCAGCCCAGGTTTGAACTCCTACAATGAGCAGTTCTTC
many | TRBJ2-5 | TRBV18 | - | CASSPKETQYF | TGTGCCAGCTCACCCAAAGAGACCCAGTACTTC
few | TRBJ2-1 | TRBV10-3 | - | CAISEWGALSNEQFF | TGTGCCATCAGTGAATGGGGGGCGCTTAGCAATGAGCAGTTCTTC
few | TRBJ1-2 | TRBV12-3/TRBV12-4 | - | CASSRQFYGYTF | TGTGCCAGCAGCCGACAATTCTATGGCTACACCTTC
- | TRBJ2-7 | TRBV18 | - | CASSPRGVGEQYF | TGTGCCAGCTCACCACGAGGGGTAGGCGAGCAGTACTTC
many | TRBJ1-1 | TRBV6-6 | - | CASRSGTNTEAFF | TGTGCCAGCAGATCCGGGACAAACACTGAAGCTTTCTTT
many | TRBJ2-5 | TRBV5-1 | - | CASSLVAGRETQYF | TGCGCCAGCAGCTTGGTCGCGGGCAGGGAGACCCAGTACTTC
many | TRBJ1-2 | TRBV4-3 | TRBD1 | CASSHDPTGYHGYTF | TGCGCCAGCAGCCACGACCCGACAGGGTATCATGGCTACACCTTC
many | TRBJ2-7 | TRBV11-2 | - | CASSLDPGNVYEQYF | TGTGCCAGCAGCTTAGACCCAGGCAATGTCTACGAGCAGTACTTC
- | TRBJ1-5 | TRBV5-5 | - | CASSLFQGRQPQHF | TGTGCCAGCAGCTTGTTTCAGGGGAGGCAGCCCCAGCATTTT
few | TRBJ1-2 | TRBV21-1 | - | CASGSRQGNYGYTF | TGTGCCAGCGGATCGAGACAGGGGAACTATGGCTACACCTTC
- | TRBJ2-5 | TRBV5-1 | - | CASSGGAKETQYF | TGCGCCAGCAGTGGGGGGGCGAAGGAGACCCAGTACTTC
few | TRBJ2-1 | TRBV7-6 | TRBD2 | CASRIKPGGDHNEQFF | TGTGCCAGCAGAATAAAACCGGGGGGGGACCACAATGAGCAGTTCTTC
many | TRBJ2-3 | TRBV10-3 | - | CAIRPGSTDTQYF | TGTGCCATCCGCCCTGGAAGCACAGATACGCAGTATTTT
few | TRBJ2-4 | TRBV5-6 | TRBD2 | CASSLRFGPGGAFGNIQYF | TGTGCCAGCAGCTTGAGGTTTGGTCCCGGGGGGGCCTTTGGAAACATTCAGTACTTC
few | TRBJ2-1 | TRBV28 | - | CASSFTVNEQFF | TGTGCCAGCAGTTTTACGGTGAATGAGCAGTTCTTC
many | TRBJ2-5 | TRBV5-1 | - | CASRDSTAQPQYF | TGCGCCAGCCGGGATTCGACGGCGCAACCCCAGTACTTC
many | TRBJ2-3 | TRBV20-1 | - | CSAPPDTSDTQYF | TGCAGTGCCCCTCCTGACACATCAGATACGCAGTATTTT
few | TRBJ2-3 | TRBV9 | - | CASSVGVIHRTDTQYF | TGTGCCAGCAGCGTAGGAGTCATCCATCGCACAGATACGCAGTATTTT
- | TRBJ2-7 | TRBV11-2 | TRBD2 | CASSTRLAGGILGSYEQYF | TGTGCCAGCAGCACCCGCCTAGCGGGAGGTATCCTCGGCTCCTACGAGCAGTACTTC
many | TRBJ2-1 | TRBV12-3/TRBV12-4 | TRBD2 | CASSQRLAGYNEQFF | TGTGCCAGCAGCCAAAGACTAGCGGGGTACAATGAGCAGTTCTTC
many | TRBJ2-7 | TRBV2 | - | CASSEAYEQYF | TGTGCCAGCAGTGAAGCGTACGAGCAGTACTTC
- | TRBJ2-5 | TRBV20-1 | - | CSAKYSRRETQYF | TGCAGTGCTAAGTATTCTAGGAGAGAGACCCAGTACTTC
many | TRBJ2-7 | TRBV28 | TRBD1 | CASRTGFYEQYF | TGTGCCAGCAGGACAGGGTTTTACGAGCAGTACTTC
few | TRBJ1-1 | TRBV20-1 | - | CSASSVAFF | TGCAGTGCTAGTTCAGTGGCTTTCTTT
many | TRBJ2-7 | TRBV28 | - | CASSSSSGIPRGYEQYF | TGTGCCAGCAGTTCTAGTTCCGGGATCCCGAGAGGCTACGAGCAGTACTTC
many | TRBJ2-3 | TRBV12-3/TRBV12-4 | TRBD2 | CASSFSGGLTDTQYF | TGTGCCAGCAGTTTCTCGGGGGGGCTCACAGATACGCAGTATTTT
- | TRBJ1-1 | TRBV5-1 | - | CASSLAPGADAFF | TGCGCCAGCAGCTTGGCGCCAGGGGCTGACGCTTTCTTT
many | TRBJ1-4 | TRBV29-1 | - | CSVVQRGRSKLFF | TGCAGCGTTGTACAACGGGGGAGATCAAAACTGTTTTTT
many | TRBJ2-7 | TRBV29-1 | - | CSVVLPPGLGEQYF | TGCAGCGTTGTACTCCCCCCAGGGCTCGGCGAGCAGTACTTC
few | TRBJ2-2 | TRBV11-3 | TRBD1 | CASSLPTGTGDPGELFF | TGTGCCAGCAGCTTACCGACCGGGACAGGGGACCCCGGGGAGCTGTTTTTT
many | TRBJ2-7 | TRBV10-3 | - | CAIAGAETSYEQYF | TGTGCCATCGCTGGGGCAGAGACTTCCTACGAGCAGTACTTC
many | TRBJ1-2 | TRBV6-5 | TRBD1 | CASTYDRGALGYTF | TGTGCCAGCACCTACGACAGGGGGGCTCTTGGCTACACCTTC
few | TRBJ2-3 | TRBV3-1 | - | CASSQGRGATDTQYF | TGTGCCAGCAGCCAGGGCAGGGGGGCGACAGATACGCAGTATTTT
few | TRBJ2-7 | TRBV7-2 | - | CASSLADGGRYEQYF | TGTGCCAGCAGCTTAGCCGACGGAGGCCGATACGAGCAGTACTTC
- | TRBJ2-1 | TRBV7-9 | - | CASSPDGGHEQFF | TGTGCCAGCAGCCCTGACGGGGGGCATGAGCAGTTCTTC
few | TRBJ2-1 | TRBV6-4 | TRBD2 | CASSVTSGSGEFF | TGTGCCAGCAGTGTGACTAGCGGGAGCGGGGAGTTCTTC
many | TRBJ2-6 | TRBV6-2/TRBV6-3 | - | CASILQASGANVLTF | TGTGCCAGCATCCTACAGGCCTCTGGGGCCAACGTCCTGACTTTC
many | TRBJ2-3 | TRBV5-1 | - | CASTRGLTDTQYF | TGCGCCAGCACACGGGGTCTTACAGATACGCAGTATTTT
many | TRBJ2-3 | TRBV7-2 | TRBD2 | CASSLSRTSGASTDTQYF | TGTGCCAGCAGCTTATCGCGGACTAGCGGGGCGAGCACAGATACGCAGTATTTT
- | TRBJ2-1 | TRBV18 | - | CASSPPEGLEQFF | TGTGCCAGCTCACCACCGGAGGGACTTGAGCAGTTCTTC
- | TRBJ1-5 | TRBV28 | - | CASSRRFEGVVGNQPQHF | TGTGCCAGCAGCCGTCGGTTTGAGGGGGTGGTTGGCAATCAGCCCCAGCATTTT
many | TRBJ2-3 | TRBV24-1 | - | CATARTDTQYF | TGTGCCACAGCAAGAACAGATACGCAGTATTTT
many | TRBJ2-1 | TRBV24-1 | TRBD2 | CATSESSGRRYNEQFF | TGTGCCACCAGTGAATCCAGCGGGAGGAGGTACAATGAGCAGTTCTTC
many | TRBJ1-2 | TRBV7-3 | TRBD1 | CASSPQGGRLSYGYTF | TGTGCCAGCAGTCCCCAGGGGGGCAGATTGAGCTATGGCTACACCTTC
few | TRBJ1-1 | TRBV19 | TRBD1 | CASSLTGDNTEAFF | TGTGCCAGTAGTTTGACAGGGGACAACACTGAAGCTTTCTTT
- | TRBJ2-6 | TRBV4-3 | TRBD2 | CASSQGTSGGWANVLTF | TGCGCCAGCAGCCAAGGGACTAGCGGGGGGTGGGCCAACGTCCTGACTTTC